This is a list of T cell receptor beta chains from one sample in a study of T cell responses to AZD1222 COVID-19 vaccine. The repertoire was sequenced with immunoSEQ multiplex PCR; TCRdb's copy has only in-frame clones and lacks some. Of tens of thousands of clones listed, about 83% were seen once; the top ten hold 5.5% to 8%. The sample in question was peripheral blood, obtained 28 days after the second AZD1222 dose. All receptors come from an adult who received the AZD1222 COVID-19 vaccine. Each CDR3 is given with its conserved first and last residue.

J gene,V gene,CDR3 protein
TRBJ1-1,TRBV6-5,CASRQGANTEAFF
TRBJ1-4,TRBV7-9,CASSLEGTQNEKLFF
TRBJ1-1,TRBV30,CAWSKGGEAFF
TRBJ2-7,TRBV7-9,CASSLRHEQYF
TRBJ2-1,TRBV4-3,CASSQELAGVGEQFF
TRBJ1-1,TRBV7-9,CASIGDRMNTEAFF
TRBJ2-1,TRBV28,CASCFWGALGNEQFF
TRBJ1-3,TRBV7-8,CASSRRLERDTIYF
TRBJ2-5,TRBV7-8,CASSLRAGGGETQYF
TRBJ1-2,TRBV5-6,CASSFGMDGYTF
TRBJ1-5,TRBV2,CASSVNRASNQPQHF
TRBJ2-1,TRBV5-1,CASSLDSYNEQFF
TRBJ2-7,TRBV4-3,CASSQGQFYEQYF
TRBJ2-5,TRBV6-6,CASNLQGRETQYF
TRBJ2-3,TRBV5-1,CASSPHGLAGGFTDTQYF
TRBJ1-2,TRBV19,CASRDRNRDNYGYTF
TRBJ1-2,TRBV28,CASTIGGTGAALYGYTF
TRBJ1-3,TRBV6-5,CASSRTGPGNTIYF
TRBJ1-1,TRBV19,CASTTPGAETMNTEAFF
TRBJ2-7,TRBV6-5,CASNPGSETSEQYF
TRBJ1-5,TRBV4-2,CASSQGRENQPQHF
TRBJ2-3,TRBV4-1,CASSQEPAGPSTDTQYF
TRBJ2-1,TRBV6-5,CASTETRQSRGEQFF
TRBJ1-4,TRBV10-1,CAVCETGKEKLFF
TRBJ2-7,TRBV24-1,CATSEHGAPSGQYF
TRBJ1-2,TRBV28,CASSVTGTNYGYTF
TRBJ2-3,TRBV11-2,CASSLAGGALTDTQYF